This T cell receptor beta chain was obtained from a study of CD8 T cells in ankylosing spondylitis. This clonotype came up once. Its target is unknown. This CDR3 is 14 amino acids long. V shed 8 bases and J shed 4 bases, with 21 bases lying between them. Germline V CDR1 and CDR2: DFQATT, SNEGSKA (reference sequence). Study results and caveats: Enrichment of disease-linked clones was reportedly significant in matched ankylosing spondylitis synovial fluid. The authors found the disease-linked clones to be CD8+ and relatively rare in peripheral blood.

One entry per CDR3 protein, called by TCRdb with MiXCR from the 5' RACE reads. The sample lists 210,000 or so distinct CDR3 sequences, 20% to 30% occurring once. V usage is TRBV20-1 and J usage is TRBJ2-7; D may match TRBD1 or TRBD2 (6 bases each). The origin of this receptor is a male donor with ankylosing spondylitis or in good health (not recorded which). Sequencing used blood, either unsorted or a sorted T cell fraction (not recorded which). The CDR3 sequence is CSYLATGGRYEQYF. DNA of the CDR3: TGCAGTTACCTCGCGACTGGGGGGCGTTACGAGCAGTACTTC.